This TCR beta chain is from a study of cytomegalovirus exposure and HLA in healthy donors. The germline V gene encodes CDR1 SGHRS and CDR2 YFSETQ. The CDR3 runs to 17 residues. The V gene end was trimmed by 0 bases and the J gene end by 6 bases; junction bases not matched to a gene: 12. This clone has only one observation. The PCR was carried out with 60 Vbeta primers and 13 Jbeta primers. The table came from immunoSEQ multiplex PCR; TCRdb's copy has only in-frame clones and leaves some out. In the table there are 99,000 or so clones, over 60% of which are singletons. Sequenced: PBMCs. This receptor was taken from a woman aged 18-30 years in good health and CMV-seropositive. V usage is TRBV5-1 and J usage is TRBJ2-7, with 10 bases lining up with TRBD2. CDR3 nucleotides: TGCGCCAGCAGCTTGGTGGCTAGCGGGAGCCCTCCCCTCGAGCAGTACTTC. Translating it yields CASSLVASGSPPLEQYF.